The next 12 T cell receptor beta chains were all read from a single sample in a study of vaccination effects on CD4 cells after COVID-19. Sequencing followed a ViraFEST assay step that expanded antigen-specific CD4+ T cells with viral peptide pools. A roughly 10-day culture period preceded the isolation of CD4+ T cells. Testing of the vaccine recipients showed negative nucleocapsid antibodies and no prior SARS-CoV-2 infection. Produced via immunoSEQ multiplex PCR; TCRdb's table is partial and in-frame only. The table records 20,000 to 25,000 clones, around 72% of them present only once. These receptors' antigens are unknown. Specimen: CD4+ T cells from PBMCs cultured with HCoV-NL63 spike peptides, collected before COVID-19 vaccination. These receptors were collected from a human donor who received a COVID-19 vaccine.

This clone was seen only once. J is TRBJ2-2 and V is TRBV5-1; 8 positions match TRBD2. The CDR3 loop spans 17 amino acids. The germline V gene has CDR1 SGHRS and CDR2 YFSETQ. Trimming cost V 0 bases and J 6 bases; bases outside gene matches: 10. In DNA, the CDR3 is TGCGCCAGCAGCTTGGCGGCGACTAGCGTGTCCTCCGGGGAGCTGTTTTTT. Translated, it gives CASSLAATSVSSGELFF.

The chain links TRBV30 to TRBJ2-1; 9 nucleotides match TRBD2. Germline trimming cut 1 base from V and 7 bases from J; bases unmatched to any gene: 14. Germline values: CDR1 GTSNPN, CDR2 SVGIG (reference sequence). CDR3 length: 17 amino acids. The CDR3 protein is CAWSDLWGREGRNEQFF. CDR3 sequence (DNA): TGTGCCTGGAGTGACCTTTGGGGGCGGGAGGGTAGAAATGAGCAGTTCTTC.

V gene TRBV19 combines with J gene TRBJ2-6; unclear D gene. The V and J ends lost 6 bases and 0 bases respectively, with 9 bases between them. Looked up from germline, CDR1 is LNHDA and CDR2 is SQIVND (reference sequence). CDR3 length: 15 residues. The CDR3, as DNA: TGTGCCAGTAGCGAAATTGGCTCTGGGGCCAACGTCCTGACTTTC. As protein: CASSEIGSGANVLTF.

This clone has just one count. The genes are TRBV6-6 and TRBJ2-1; D could derive from TRBD1 or TRBD2 (5 bases each). Germline CDR1 MNHNY, CDR2 SVGAGI (reference sequence). This CDR3 has 15 residues. V was trimmed by 7 bases and J by 3 bases, leaving 16 bases between them. This CDR3 reads CASTKGRVNYNEQFF. Written as DNA, the CDR3 is TGTGCCAGCACCAAGGGGCGGGTTAACTACAATGAGCAGTTCTTC.

This clone is a singleton in its sample. This chain connects TRBV5-4 to TRBJ1-3; D is undetermined. The CDR3 has 18 amino acids. CDR1 and CDR2 (germline): SGHNT, YYREEE (reference sequence). V gave up 0 bases and J gave up 3 bases, with 19 bases separating them. The CDR3 is CASSLAGRSHSLGNTIYF. The CDR3 region has the DNA TGTGCCAGCAGCTTGGCCGGACGGAGCCATTCTCTTGGAAACACCATATATTTT.

The genes are TRBV6-5 and TRBJ1-1; D is perhaps TRBD1 (6 bases). CDR3 length: 14 amino acids. Germline CDR1 MNHEY, CDR2 SVGAGI. The V end lost 5 bases, the J end lost 1 base, and 11 bases lay between the germline ends. CDR3 DNA: TGTGCCAGCAGTACAGGGTCGACGAACACTGAAGCTTTCTTT. Protein product: CASSTGSTNTEAFF.

The CDR3 protein is CSVGDGQETQYF. The CDR3 DNA follows: TGCAGCGTTGGGGACGGTCAAGAGACCCAGTACTTC. The V gene is TRBV29-1, the J gene TRBJ2-5; D tentatively reads TRBD1 or TRBD2 (5 bases each). V shed 4 bases and J shed 2 bases, with 8 bases lying between them. Germline loops: CDR1 SQVTM, CDR2 ANQGSEA. The CDR3 runs 12 residues.

The chain links TRBV28 to TRBJ1-5; D is undetermined. CDR3 length: 16 amino acids. V shed 5 bases and J shed 0 bases, with 14 bases lying between them. Per germline, CDR1 MDHEN and CDR2 SYDVKM. The CDR3 DNA reads as TGTGCCAGCAGTCACTCGGGCTGGGATAGCAATCAGCCCCAGCATTTT. This codes for CASSHSGWDSNQPQHF.

The chain uses TRBV19 and TRBJ2-5; D remains unclear. The CDR3 contains 15 residues. Germline V lookup: CDR1 LNHDA, CDR2 SQIVND (reference sequence). Between the trimmed V and J ends, which lost 5 bases and 5 bases, there was a span of 18 bases. The CDR3 sequence: CASSARATSRETQYF. As DNA, the CDR3 is TGTGCCAGTAGTGCCCGGGCAACGTCGAGGGAGACCCAGTACTTC.

This clone was found once. CDR3 in DNA: TGTGCCAGCAGTGCTCCAGGGGGGCAGGAGCACAATGAGCAGTTCTTC. Encoded protein: CASSAPGGQEHNEQFF. The chain couples TRBV25-1 to TRBJ2-1, with D perhaps TRBD1 (7 bases). The germline V gene encodes CDR1 MGHDK and CDR2 SYGVNS. The CDR3 extends over 16 amino acids. V lost 4 bases to trimming and J lost 5 bases, with 18 bases between them.

The rearrangement joins TRBV6-4 to TRBJ2-3; D gene uncertain. CDR3 length: 14 amino acids. Trimming stripped 0 bases from V and 2 bases from J, with 6 bases between. Germline assignment: CDR1 MRHNA and CDR2 SNTAGT. Here the CDR3 reads CASSDSMATDTQYF. CDR3 nucleotides: TGTGCCAGCAGTGACTCGATGGCCACAGATACGCAGTATTTT.

Only a few counts were recorded for this clone. The chain uses TRBV7-9 and TRBJ1-4; TRBD1 is a possible D gene (5 bases). V lost 1 base to trimming and J lost 2 bases, with 11 bases between them. This CDR3 contains 16 residues. From germline, CDR1 is SEHNR and CDR2 FQNEAQ (reference sequence). The CDR3 coding sequence is TGTGCCAGCAGCTTAGTATTTAGACAGACTAATGAAAAACTGTTTTTT. It translates to CASSLVFRQTNEKLFF.